This entry concerns a single T cell receptor beta chain. No antigen is known for it. The investigators sampled blood at baseline, at cycle 4 day 1, and at cycle 7 day 1. These data belong to a study of OX40 agonist ivuxolimab in advanced cancers. About the research overall: Ivuxolimab, which patients received intravenously every 2 weeks, was dosed at 0.01 to 10 mg/kg. The study enrolled dose-escalation patients with hepatocellular carcinoma, melanoma, renal cell or head and neck cancer. Study observations and caveats: At doses 0.1 to 3.0 mg/kg, CD4+ and CD8+ clones expanded.

Only in-frame clones appear in the TCRdb table, and some are missing; sequencing was by immunoSEQ multiplex PCR. The sample records 20,000 to 25,000 clones, more than 70% being singletons. The V gene lost 3 bases and the J gene lost 1 base, with 15 bases spanning the gap. Germline V gene sequence: CDR1 SEHNR, CDR2 FQNEAQ (reference sequence). The length of the CDR3 is 16 residues. The V gene is TRBV7-9, the J gene TRBJ1-1; D is undetermined. The sample was CD4+ or CD8+ T cells sorted from blood, taken in a trial of the OX40 agonist ivuxolimab. The sequence derives from an adult with an advanced solid tumor such as melanoma, head and neck, liver or kidney cancer. The CDR3 reads CASSLRRRVPNTEAFF. The CDR3 DNA reads TGTGCCAGCAGCTTGAGGAGGCGCGTGCCGAACACTGAAGCTTTCTTT.